This T cell receptor beta chain was recorded in a study of T cells after yellow fever vaccination. Study results and caveats: Most primary-vaccination clones recurred post-booster (roughly 96% CD4, roughly 91% CD8).

TCRdb processed the 5' RACE reads anew with MiXCR; each CDR3 protein has one entry. The profile shows 170,000 or so distinct CDR3 sequences, roughly 6.2% of them singletons. CDR1 SGHVS and CDR2 FQNEAQ come from the germline V gene. V was cut by 3 bases and J by 4 bases, with 13 bases left in between. CDR3 length: 14 amino acids. This clonotype occurred a few times. Its cognate antigen is unknown. This specimen consisted of CD4+ T cells sorted from PBMCs, obtained on the day of the first yellow fever vaccination. V is TRBV7-8 and J is TRBJ2-7; the D gene could be TRBD1 or TRBD2 (5 bases each). The clonotype comes from a man younger than 30 who received the YFV17D yellow fever vaccine. CDR3: CASSFLEGPYEQYF. CDR3 DNA: TGTGCCAGCAGCTTCCTCGAGGGACCTTACGAGCAGTACTTC. Full variable domain (remainder filled in from reference TRBV7-8 and TRBJ2-7): GAGVSQSPRYKVAKRGQDVALRCDPISGHVSLFWYQQALGQGPEFLTYFQNEAQLDKSGLPSDRFFAERPEGSVSTLKIQRTQQEDSAVYLCASSFLEGPYEQYFGPGTRLTVT.